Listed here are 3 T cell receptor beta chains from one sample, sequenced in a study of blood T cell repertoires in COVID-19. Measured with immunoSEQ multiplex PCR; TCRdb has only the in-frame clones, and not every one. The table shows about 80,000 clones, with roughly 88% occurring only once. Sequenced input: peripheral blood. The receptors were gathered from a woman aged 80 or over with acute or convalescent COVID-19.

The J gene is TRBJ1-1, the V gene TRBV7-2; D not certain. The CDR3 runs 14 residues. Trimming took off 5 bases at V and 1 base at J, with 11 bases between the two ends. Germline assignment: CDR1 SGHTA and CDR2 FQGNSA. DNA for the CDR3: TGTGCCAGCAGCCCCGCGGGCCGGAACACTGAAGCTTTCTTT. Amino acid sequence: CASSPAGRNTEAFF. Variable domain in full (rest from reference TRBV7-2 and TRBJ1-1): GAGVSQSPSNKVTEKGKDVELRCDPISGHTALYWYRQSLGQGLEFLIYFQGNSAPDKSGLPSDRFSAERTGGSVSTLTIQRTQQEDSAVYLCASSPAGRNTEAFFGQGTRLTVV.

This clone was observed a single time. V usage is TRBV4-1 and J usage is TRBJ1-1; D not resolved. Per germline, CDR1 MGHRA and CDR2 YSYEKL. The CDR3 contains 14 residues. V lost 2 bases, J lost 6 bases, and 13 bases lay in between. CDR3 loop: CASSQTGWVSEAFF. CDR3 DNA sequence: TGCGCCAGCAGCCAAACCGGGTGGGTTTCTGAAGCTTTCTTT.

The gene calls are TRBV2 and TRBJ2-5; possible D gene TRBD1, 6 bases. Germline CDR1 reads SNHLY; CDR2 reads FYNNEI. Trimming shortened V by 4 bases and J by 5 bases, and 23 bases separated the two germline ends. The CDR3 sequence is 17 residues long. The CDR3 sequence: CASSAGQSILFGETQYF. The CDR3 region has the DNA TGTGCCAGCAGTGCTGGACAGAGCATCCTGTTTGGCGAGACCCAGTACTTC.